This TCR beta chain was identified during a study of blood T cell repertoires in COVID-19. Here immunoSEQ multiplex PCR was the method, and the copy in TCRdb shows in-frame clones only, minus some. This sample has around 180,000 clones, with less than 90% found just once. This clonotype was obtained from a man aged 60-69 years with acute or convalescent COVID-19. Sequenced: peripheral blood.

The CDR3 DNA is TGTGCCAGCACCGGACAGGGACAAGAGACCCAGTACTTC. It specifies CASTGQGQETQYF. The V gene is TRBV7-2, the J gene TRBJ2-5; TRBD1 matches at 8 bases. The length of the CDR3 is 13 residues. The J segment lost 2 bases and the V segment lost 7 bases, leaving 3 bases of the junction unmatched. Germline CDR1 SGHTA, CDR2 FQGNSA.